This TCR beta chain stems from a study of T cell responses to AZD1222 COVID-19 vaccine. About the study: Pooling was applied to second doses at about 4 or about 12 weeks. General study findings and limits: Increased Spike-specific TCR breadth and depth were observed after two AZD1222 doses. Donors in the cohort were predominantly white British and more often female, and clonal diversity was possibly underestimated.

Using immunoSEQ multiplex PCR, the repertoire was profiled, and TCRdb retains in-frame clones only, with some absent. The sample lists 130,000 to 150,000 clones, approximately 90% occurring once. Germline V gene data show CDR1 as SGDLS and CDR2 as YYNGEE. The J segment lost 0 bases and the V segment lost 0 bases, leaving 10 bases of the junction unmatched. The CDR3 length is 19 residues. Details on this clone: The antigen is not known.

This clonotype originated in an adult in good health. The chain carries TRBV9 and TRBJ2-1; 9 nucleotides match TRBD1. The material was peripheral blood, obtained on day 0 of AZD1222 vaccination. The CDR3 spells CASSVALMTGGSSYNEQFF. For the CDR3, the DNA is TGTGCCAGCAGCGTAGCCCTAATGACAGGGGGGAGCTCCTACAATGAGCAGTTCTTC.